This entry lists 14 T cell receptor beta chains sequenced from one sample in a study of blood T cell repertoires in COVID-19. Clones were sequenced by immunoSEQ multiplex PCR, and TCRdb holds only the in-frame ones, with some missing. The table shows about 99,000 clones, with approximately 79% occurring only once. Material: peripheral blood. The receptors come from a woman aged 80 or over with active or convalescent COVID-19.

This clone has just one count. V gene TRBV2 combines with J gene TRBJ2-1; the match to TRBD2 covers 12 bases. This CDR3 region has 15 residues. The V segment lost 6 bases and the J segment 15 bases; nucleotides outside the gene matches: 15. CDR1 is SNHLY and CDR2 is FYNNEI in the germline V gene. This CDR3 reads CASRLGTTTSGRWFF. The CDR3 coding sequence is TGTGCCAGCAGGCTTGGAACAACTACTAGCGGGAGGTGGTTCTTC.

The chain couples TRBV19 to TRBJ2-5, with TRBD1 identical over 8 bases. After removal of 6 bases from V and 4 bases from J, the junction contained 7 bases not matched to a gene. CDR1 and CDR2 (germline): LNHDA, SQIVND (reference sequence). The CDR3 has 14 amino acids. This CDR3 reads CASSPRQGSETQYF. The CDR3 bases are TGTGCCAGTAGCCCCCGACAGGGGTCAGAGACCCAGTACTTC.

The CDR3 is CAIGRGRKDYEQYF. The CDR3, as DNA: TGTGCCATCGGGAGGGGGAGGAAGGACTACGAGCAGTACTTC. The V call is TRBV10-3, the J call TRBJ2-7; weak D call: TRBD2 (7 bases). CDR3 length: 14 amino acids. Germline V gene sequence: CDR1 ENHRY, CDR2 SYGVKD. V lost 8 bases to trimming and J lost 3 bases, with 17 bases between them.

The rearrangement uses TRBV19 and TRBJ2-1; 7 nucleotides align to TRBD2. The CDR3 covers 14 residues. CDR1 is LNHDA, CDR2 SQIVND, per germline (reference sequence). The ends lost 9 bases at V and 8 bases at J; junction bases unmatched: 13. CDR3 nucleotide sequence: TGTGCCAGCAACCCGGGACTACCGGTGCATGAGCAGTTCTTC. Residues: CASNPGLPVHEQFF.

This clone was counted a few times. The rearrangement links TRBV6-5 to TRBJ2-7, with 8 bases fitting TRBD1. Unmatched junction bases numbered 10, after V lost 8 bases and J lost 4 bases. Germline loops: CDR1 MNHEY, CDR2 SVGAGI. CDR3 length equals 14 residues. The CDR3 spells CASGGTGGLYEQYF. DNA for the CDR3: TGTGCCAGCGGGGGGACAGGCGGCCTTTACGAGCAGTACTTC.

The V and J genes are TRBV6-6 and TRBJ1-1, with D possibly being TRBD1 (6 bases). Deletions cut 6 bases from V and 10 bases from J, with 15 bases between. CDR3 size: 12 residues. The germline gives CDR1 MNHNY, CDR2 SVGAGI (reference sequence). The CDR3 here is CASRLDSRGAFF. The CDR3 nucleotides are TGTGCCAGCAGACTGGACAGCCGAGGAGCTTTCTTT.

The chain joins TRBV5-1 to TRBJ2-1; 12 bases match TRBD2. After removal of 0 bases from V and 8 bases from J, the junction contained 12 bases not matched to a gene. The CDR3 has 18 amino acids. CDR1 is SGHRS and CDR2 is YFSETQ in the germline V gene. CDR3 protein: CASSLAFRTSGNTDEQFF. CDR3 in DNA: TGCGCCAGCAGCTTGGCCTTCCGGACTAGCGGGAATACAGATGAGCAGTTCTTC.

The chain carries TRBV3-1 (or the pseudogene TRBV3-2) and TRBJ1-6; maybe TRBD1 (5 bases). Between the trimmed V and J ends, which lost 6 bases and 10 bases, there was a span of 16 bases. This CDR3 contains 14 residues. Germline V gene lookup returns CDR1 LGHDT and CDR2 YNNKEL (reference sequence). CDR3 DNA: TGTGCCAGCAGAACTGGGTGGGGCTGGTCACCCCTCCACTTT. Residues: CASRTGWGWSPLHF.

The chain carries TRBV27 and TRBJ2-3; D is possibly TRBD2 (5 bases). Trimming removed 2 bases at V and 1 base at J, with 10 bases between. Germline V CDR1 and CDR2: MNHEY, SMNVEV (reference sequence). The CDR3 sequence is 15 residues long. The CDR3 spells CASSLVPGGTDTQYF. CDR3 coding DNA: TGTGCCAGCAGTTTAGTGCCCGGGGGCACAGATACGCAGTATTTT.

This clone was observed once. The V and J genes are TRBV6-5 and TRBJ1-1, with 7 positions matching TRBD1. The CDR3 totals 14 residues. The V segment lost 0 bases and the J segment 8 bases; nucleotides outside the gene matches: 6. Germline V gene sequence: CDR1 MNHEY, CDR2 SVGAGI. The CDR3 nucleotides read TGTGCCAGCAGTTACTCGAATAGGGGGCCAGAAGCTTTCTTT. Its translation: CASSYSNRGPEAFF.

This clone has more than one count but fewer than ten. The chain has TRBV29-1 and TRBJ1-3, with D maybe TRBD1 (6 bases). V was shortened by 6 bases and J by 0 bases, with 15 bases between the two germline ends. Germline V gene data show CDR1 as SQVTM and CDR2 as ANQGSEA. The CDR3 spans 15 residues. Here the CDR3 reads CSVQGSQISGNTIYF. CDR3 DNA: TGCAGCGTACAGGGTTCCCAGATCTCTGGAAACACCATATATTTT.

The CDR3 DNA reads as TGTGCCAGCTCACCCTCTAACAATGAGCAGTTCTTC. Encoded protein: CASSPSNNEQFF. V usage is TRBV18 and J usage is TRBJ2-1; no firm D call. Trimming shortened V by 3 bases and J by 5 bases, and 5 bases separated the two germline ends. Germline CDR1 is KGHSH and CDR2 is LQKENI. The CDR3 runs 12 residues.

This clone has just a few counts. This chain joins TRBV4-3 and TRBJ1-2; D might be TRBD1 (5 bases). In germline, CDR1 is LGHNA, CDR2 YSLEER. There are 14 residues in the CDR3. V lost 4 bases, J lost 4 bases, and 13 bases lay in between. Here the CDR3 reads CASSRGDGPYGYTF. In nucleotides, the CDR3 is TGCGCCAGCAGCCGGGGGGACGGTCCCTATGGCTACACCTTC.

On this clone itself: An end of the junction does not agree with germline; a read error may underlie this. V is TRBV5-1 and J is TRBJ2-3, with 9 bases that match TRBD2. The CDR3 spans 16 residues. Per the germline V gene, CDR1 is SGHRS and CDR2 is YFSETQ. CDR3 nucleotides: TGTGCCAGCAGCCCTAGCGGGGCGCCCCTCACAGATACGCAGTATTTT. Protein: CASSPSGAPLTDTQYF.